These 29 T cell receptor beta chains were sequenced from one sample in a study of chronic HIV infection and antiretroviral therapy. TCRdb re-called the 5' RACE reads through MiXCR, storing one row per CDR3 protein. Here the sample spans 40,000 to 50,000 distinct CDR3 sequences, roughly 19% being singletons. The material sequenced was peripheral blood. All receptors derive from an adult who had HIV and had not received antiretroviral therapy, or was an uninfected healthy control (not recorded which).

This clonotype was observed a few times. V and J are TRBV28 and TRBJ2-7, with a tentative D call TRBD2 (6 bases). This CDR3 has 16 residues. Germline V gene sequence: CDR1 MDHEN, CDR2 SYDVKM. V was shortened by 1 base and J by 7 bases, with 20 bases between the two germline ends. CDR3 sequence reads: CASSLFPTRSHIEQYF. CDR3 bases: TGTGCCAGCAGTTTATTCCCGACTAGATCCCACATAGAGCAGTACTTC.

This chain joins TRBV7-2 and TRBJ1-1; D unclear. V lost 1 base to trimming and J lost 2 bases, with 8 bases between them. The V gene's germline CDR1 is SGHTA and CDR2 FQGNSA. CDR3 length: 14 amino acids. The CDR3 DNA reads TGTGCCAGCAGCTTAGAAGGAGATAACACTGAAGCTTTCTTT. Protein product: CASSLEGDNTEAFF.

The chain is built from TRBV4-1 and TRBJ2-7, with 8 bases identical to TRBD2. The V gene end was trimmed by 4 bases and the J gene end by 5 bases; junction bases not matched to a gene: 7. CDR1 and CDR2 (germline): MGHRA, YSYEKL. There are 14 residues in the CDR3. In DNA, the CDR3 is TGCGCCAGCAGCCGCGGGGCGGGAGGAGACGAGCAGTACTTC. Protein sequence: CASSRGAGGDEQYF.

The chain is built from TRBV29-1 and TRBJ1-1, with 8 bases matching TRBD1. CDR1 and CDR2 (germline): SQVTM, ANQGSEA. CDR3 length: 14 residues. Germline trimming cut 6 bases from V and 0 bases from J; bases unmatched to any gene: 6. The CDR3 loop is CSVVDRGVNTEAFF. CDR3 DNA: TGCAGCGTGGTTGACAGGGGCGTGAACACTGAAGCTTTCTTT.

This rearrangement joins TRBV13 to TRBJ2-1; D is unresolved. V was cut by 5 bases and J by 4 bases, with 18 bases left in between. Germline V gene sequence: CDR1 PRHDT, CDR2 FYEKMQ (reference sequence). The CDR3 is 16 amino acids. The CDR3, as DNA: TGTGCCAGCAGCCCCCCGATGGTCCCGGGTTACAATGAGCAGTTCTTC. Protein product: CASSPPMVPGYNEQFF.

This clonotype has only a few counts. CDR3 in amino acids: CASSQLAGPINEQFF. CDR3 nucleotides: TGTGCCAGCAGCCAATTAGCGGGCCCTATCAATGAGCAGTTCTTC. The J gene is TRBJ2-1, the V gene TRBV3-1, with 7 bases matching TRBD2. Germline V gene lookup returns CDR1 LGHDT and CDR2 YNNKEL (reference sequence). The CDR3 contains 15 residues. V shed 2 bases and J 6 bases; nucleotides not matched to a gene: 7.

The chain is built from TRBV4-2 and TRBJ2-1; 7 nucleotides align to TRBD2. From germline, CDR1 is LGHNA and CDR2 YNFKEQ. This CDR3 spans 16 amino acids. Unmatched junction bases numbered 9, after V lost 3 bases and J lost 4 bases. CDR3 loop: CASSQGSIAGYNEQFF. The CDR3 DNA is TGTGCCAGCAGCCAGGGATCGATAGCGGGTTACAATGAGCAGTTCTTC.

The sample holds a few counts of this clonotype. The V call is TRBV28, the J call TRBJ2-7, with 8 bases matching TRBD1. Germline-derived CDR1 and CDR2 are MDHEN and SYDVKM. The CDR3 spans 12 residues. V gave up 10 bases and J gave up 5 bases; unmatched junction bases: 7. The CDR3 loop reads CATIGQGNEQYF. CDR3 coding DNA: TGTGCCACCATCGGACAGGGCAACGAGCAGTACTTC.

The chain joins TRBV19 to TRBJ2-2; D unresolved. Germline loops: CDR1 LNHDA, CDR2 SQIVND (reference sequence). This CDR3 contains 14 residues. Trimming stripped 3 bases from V and 6 bases from J, with 11 bases between. CDR3 bases: TGTGCCAGTAGTATTACTGCAGTCTCCGGGGAGCTGTTTTTT. Its protein is CASSITAVSGELFF. Combining the CDR3 with reference TRBV19 and TRBJ2-2 gives the whole variable domain DGGITQSPKYLFRKEGQNVTLSCEQNLNHDAMYWYRQDPGQGLRLIYYSQIVNDFQKGDIAEGYSVSREKKESFPLTVTSAQKNPTAFYLCASSITAVSGELFFGEGSRLTVL.

The rearrangement uses TRBV4-2 and TRBJ2-2, with D perhaps TRBD2 (5 bases). This CDR3 is 14 amino acids long. CDR1 is LGHNA, CDR2 YNFKEQ, per germline. The V end lost 1 base, the J end lost 6 bases, and 9 bases lay between the germline ends. As DNA, the CDR3 is TGTGCCAGCAGCCAAGGGGGAGTTGCCGGGGAGCTGTTTTTT. It yields the protein CASSQGGVAGELFF.

The chain combines TRBV9 with TRBJ1-1, with D tentatively TRBD1 (5 bases). The CDR3 is 14 amino acids. Germline assignment: CDR1 SGDLS and CDR2 YYNGEE. Trimming removed 4 bases at V and 0 bases at J, with 10 bases between. Here the CDR3 reads CASSPGPLNTEAFF. CDR3 bases: TGTGCCAGCAGCCCGGGACCCTTGAACACTGAAGCTTTCTTT.

CDR3 bases: TGTGCCAGCGCTAGGGGCAGCTTCTACGAGCAGTACTTC. Residues: CASARGSFYEQYF. The chain recombines TRBV12-3 or TRBV12-4 with TRBJ2-7; tentative D call: TRBD1 (5 bases). The CDR3 covers 13 residues. V lost 8 bases and J 3 bases, leaving 14 bases between the germline ends.

This chain joins TRBV10-3 and TRBJ2-5; D possibly corresponds to TRBD2 (6 bases). Germline V gene data show CDR1 as ENHRY and CDR2 as SYGVKD. The CDR3 is 14 residues long. V lost 6 bases and J lost 2, with 13 bases in between. As DNA, the CDR3 is TGTGCCATCAGCGAGGGAGGCACTCAAGAGACCCAGTACTTC. As protein: CAISEGGTQETQYF.

The chain uses TRBV27 and TRBJ1-5; no clear D gene. Germline assignment: CDR1 MNHEY and CDR2 SMNVEV (reference sequence). V was cut by 2 bases and J by 4 bases, with 12 bases left in between. This CDR3 is 15 amino acids long. The CDR3 sequence is CASSLGHSRNQPQHF. The CDR3, as DNA: TGTGCCAGCAGTTTAGGGCACTCCCGTAATCAGCCCCAGCATTTT.

Only a few counts were recorded for this clonotype. The chain has TRBV28 and TRBJ2-7; D possibly matches TRBD1 or TRBD2 (5 bases each). This CDR3 is 14 amino acids long. The germline V gene encodes CDR1 MDHEN and CDR2 SYDVKM. V was clipped by 2 bases and J by 3 bases, with 11 bases between them. DNA of the CDR3: TGTGCCAGCAGTTTAAACGGGGCTTTCTACGAGCAGTACTTC. Amino acid sequence: CASSLNGAFYEQYF. Variable domain in full (rest from reference TRBV28 and TRBJ2-7): DVKVTQSSRYLVKRTGEKVFLECVQDMDHENMFWYRQDPGLGLRLIYFSYDVKMKEKGDIPEGYSVSREKKERFSLILESASTNQTSMYLCASSLNGAFYEQYFGPGTRLTVT.

This clonotype turned up a few times. The rearrangement joins TRBV7-8 to TRBJ2-5; the D is unclear. V shed 8 bases and J shed 0 bases, with 19 bases lying between them. The CDR3 is made up of 16 amino acids. Germline V gene lookup returns CDR1 SGHVS and CDR2 FQNEAQ. CDR3 sequence (DNA): TGTGCCAGCTCTAACAAGCGAGTAGCTCACCAAGAGACCCAGTACTTC. Its protein is CASSNKRVAHQETQYF.

The chain is built from TRBV12-5 and TRBJ2-1, with 9 bases lining up with TRBD2. V gave up 5 bases and J gave up 9 bases; unmatched junction bases: 23. The CDR3 extends over 19 amino acids. Germline CDR1 and CDR2: LGHNT and FRNRAP. Written as DNA, the CDR3 is TGTGCTAGTGGTGGTCCCGAGTGGGCTAGCGGGGTCAAAGGGGGTGAGCAGTTCTTC. Translating it yields CASGGPEWASGVKGGEQFF.

This clonotype was recorded at least ten times. V and J are TRBV29-1 and TRBJ1-1, with D perhaps matching TRBD1 (5 bases). The CDR3 runs to 13 residues. The V end lost 0 bases, the J end lost 5 bases, and 10 bases lay between the germline ends. Germline lookup yields CDR1 SQVTM and CDR2 ANQGSEA. The CDR3 is CSVEDGGLTEAFF. The CDR3 DNA is TGCAGCGTTGAAGATGGGGGTTTGACTGAAGCTTTCTTT.

The chain joins TRBV12-3 or TRBV12-4 to TRBJ2-7, with 11 bases aligning to TRBD2. The CDR3 runs to 15 residues. With 6 bases clipped from V and 3 bases from J, the junction kept 7 bases outside the gene matches. The CDR3 is CASSRSGRDHYEQYF. For the CDR3, the DNA is TGTGCCAGCAGCCGTAGCGGGAGGGATCACTACGAGCAGTACTTC.

V gene TRBV9 combines with J gene TRBJ2-3; no reliable D call. The CDR3 contains 13 residues. Between the trimmed V and J ends, which lost 0 bases and 4 bases, there was a span of 6 bases. Per germline, CDR1 SGDLS and CDR2 YYNGEE. The CDR3 sequence: CASSVDLADTQYF. CDR3 nucleotide sequence: TGTGCCAGCAGCGTAGATTTAGCAGATACGCAGTATTTT.

This clonotype was counted a few times. J is TRBJ2-7 and V is TRBV6-5; a possible D gene is TRBD1 (6 bases). CDR1 MNHEY and CDR2 SVGAGI come from the germline V gene. V was clipped by 5 bases and J by 2 bases, with 13 bases between them. The CDR3 covers 14 residues. Here the CDR3 DNA reads TGTGCCAGCAGTCCGACAGGTGGGACCTACGAGCAGTACTTC. Its translation: CASSPTGGTYEQYF.

This clonotype has just a few counts. The chain joins TRBV24-1 to TRBJ2-3; tentative D call: TRBD2 (6 bases). The length of the CDR3 is 15 residues. Trimming stripped 6 bases from V and 4 bases from J, with 16 bases between. CDR1 KGHDR and CDR2 SFDVKD come from the germline V gene. CDR3 in DNA: TGTGCCACCAGTTTAGCGGAGGGATCTCCAGATACGCAGTATTTT. This gives the protein CATSLAEGSPDTQYF.

This clonotype was counted many times. This chain joins TRBV28 and TRBJ2-3; 8 bases are a match to TRBD1. V shed 2 bases and J 3 bases; nucleotides not matched to a gene: 4. The germline V gene has CDR1 MDHEN and CDR2 SYDVKM. The CDR3 has 15 amino acids. CDR3 nucleotides: TGTGCCAGCAGTTTAGGACAGGGTCCGACAGATACGCAGTATTTT. Its translation: CASSLGQGPTDTQYF.

This rearrangement joins TRBV4-1 to TRBJ1-5, with 12 bases fitting TRBD1. The CDR3 extends over 17 amino acids. Germline V gene sequence: CDR1 MGHRA, CDR2 YSYEKL. Losses at the gene ends were 3 bases for V and 1 base for J; bases not matched to a gene: 4. The CDR3 DNA sequence: TGCGCCAGCAGCCAGGGACAGGGGGCGGGGAGCAATCAGCCCCAGCATTTT. It translates to CASSQGQGAGSNQPQHF.

Judged by abundance, this clonotype is medium-sized. V gene TRBV28 combines with J gene TRBJ2-7, with 8 bases fitting TRBD1. The CDR3 loop spans 15 amino acids. V gave up 2 bases and J gave up 3 bases; unmatched junction bases: 6. The germline V gene has CDR1 MDHEN and CDR2 SYDVKM. The CDR3 spells CASSLGGTGVYEQYF. The CDR3 DNA follows: TGTGCCAGCAGTTTAGGTGGGACAGGAGTCTACGAGCAGTACTTC. Using reference TRBV28 and TRBJ2-7 for the parts outside the CDR3, the full variable domain is DVKVTQSSRYLVKRTGEKVFLECVQDMDHENMFWYRQDPGLGLRLIYFSYDVKMKEKGDIPEGYSVSREKKERFSLILESASTNQTSMYLCASSLGGTGVYEQYFGPGTRLTVT.

V usage is TRBV28 and J usage is TRBJ2-7; D may be TRBD1 or TRBD2 (6 bases each). Trimming stripped 6 bases from V and 6 bases from J, with 18 bases between. The CDR3 sequence is 14 residues long. Looked up from germline, CDR1 is MDHEN and CDR2 is SYDVKM. The CDR3 loop reads CASSSTGFGGEQYF. For the CDR3, the DNA is TGTGCCAGCAGCTCTACAGGGTTCGGGGGCGAGCAGTACTTC.

In this sample, this clonotype turned up a few times. The rearrangement links TRBV2 to TRBJ1-1; D unclear. V lost 2 bases and J lost 9, with 7 bases in between. The CDR3 is 11 amino acids. Germline V gene sequence: CDR1 SNHLY, CDR2 FYNNEI. The CDR3: CASSETPQAFF. The CDR3 nucleotides read TGTGCCAGCAGTGAAACGCCACAAGCTTTCTTT.

This clonotype was seen many times. V is TRBV6-5 and J is TRBJ1-2; a possible D gene is TRBD1 (6 bases). The germline V gene encodes CDR1 MNHEY and CDR2 SVGAGI. The CDR3 covers 13 residues. Trimming left V 5 bases short and J 4 bases short, with 11 bases between. In DNA, the CDR3 is TGTGCCAGCAGTCACAGGGATGGCTATGGCTACACCTTC. Protein sequence: CASSHRDGYGYTF.

The sample holds many counts of this clonotype. The chain couples TRBV6-2 or TRBV6-3 to TRBJ2-5; 9 bases line up with TRBD1. Germline CDR1 is MNHEY and CDR2 is SVGEGT. V was clipped by 2 bases and J by 5 bases; unmatched bases: 9. The CDR3 covers 16 residues. CDR3 amino acids: CASSYRGPDRGETQYF. Here the CDR3 DNA reads TGTGCCAGCAGTTACAGGGGGCCGGACAGGGGTGAGACCCAGTACTTC.